These T cell receptor beta chains were read from a single sample in a study of CD8+ T cells in alopecia areata. Generated by immunoSEQ multiplex PCR, the TCRdb table keeps only in-frame clones and is missing some. The sample carries roughly 250,000 clones, roughly 63% recorded once. Specimen: CD4+ T cells sorted from blood, collected at roughly week 53, from a patient treated with tofacitinib. The receptors were gathered from a human donor with alopecia areata. Each CDR3 is given with its conserved first and last residue. The D gene is left open where the match is weak. Where a row states a size, it is once, few, many or the class of an expanded clone; other rows omit it.

>few|NA|TRBJ1-1|TRBV7-9
TGTGCCAGCAGCCTCCGGGACTCTGGAGAAGCTTTCTTT
CASSLRDSGEAFF
>few|TRBD2|TRBJ2-5|TRBV5-1
TGCGCCAGCAGCACCCTGACGGGGGGTCAAGAGACCCAGTACTTC
CASSTLTGGQETQYF
>NA|NA|TRBJ1-1|TRBV5-1
TGCGCCAGCAGCTCAACAAAGAACACTGAAGCTTTCTTT
CASSSTKNTEAFF
>few|TRBD2|TRBJ2-5|TRBV29-1
TGCAGCGTTGAAGATTGGGGGCTAGCGGGGCACCAAGAGACCCAGTACTTC
CSVEDWGLAGHQETQYF
>NA|TRBD2|TRBJ2-7|TRBV6-5
TGTGCCAGCAGTTACGGTAGACTAGCGGGGAATGGCGAGCAGTACTTC
CASSYGRLAGNGEQYF
>NA|NA|TRBJ2-7|TRBV6-5
TGTGCCAGCAGGACCTCAGGAACCTACGAGCAGTACTTC
CASRTSGTYEQYF
>few|TRBD1|TRBJ2-7|TRBV30
TGTGCCTGGTCAGGGGGCTTCTCCTACGAGCAGTACTTC
CAWSGGFSYEQYF
>few|NA|TRBJ1-1|TRBV29-1
TGCAGCGTTGAAGGTTCCGGACAGTCGATGAACACTGAAGCTTTCTTT
CSVEGSGQSMNTEAFF
>NA|TRBD1|TRBJ1-4|TRBV6-5
TGTGCCACAAGACAGGGGAATAATGAAAAACTGTTTTTT
CATRQGNNEKLFF
>NA|TRBD2|TRBJ2-5|TRBV9
TGTGCCAGCAGCGTAGCTAGCGGCCGAGGGGAGACCCAGTACTTC
CASSVASGRGETQYF
>NA|NA|TRBJ1-2|TRBV29-1
TGCAGCGTTGGGGGCAGCGGCGGCTACACCTTC
CSVGGSGGYTF
>few|NA|TRBJ1-2|TRBV29-1
TGCAGCGTTGATATCGGAGGGTCCTATGGCTACACCTTC
CSVDIGGSYGYTF
>few|NA|TRBJ2-7|TRBV5-1
TGCGCCAGCAGCTTCGCAGGCCCCTACGAGCAGTACTTC
CASSFAGPYEQYF
>NA|NA|TRBJ2-7|TRBV30
TGTGCCTGGAGTGTTCTGGACGAGCAGTACTTC
CAWSVLDEQYF
>NA|NA|TRBJ1-1|TRBV30
TGTGCCTGGAGTCGGCAGGGTGGCACTGAAGCTTTCTTT
CAWSRQGGTEAFF
>NA|NA|TRBJ1-2|TRBV6-5
TGTGCCAGCAGTTACGGGGACGGAGATGGCTACACCTTC
CASSYGDGDGYTF
>NA|TRBD1|TRBJ2-3|TRBV6-1
TGTGCCAGCAGTAAAGAAGGGACAGGGGGTAGAACAGATACGCAGTATTTT
CASSKEGTGGRTDTQYF
>few|TRBD2|TRBJ2-1|TRBV14
TGTGCCAGCAACCCGGCTAGCGGGGCAAAAGGGCAGTTCTTC
CASNPASGAKGQFF
>once|NA|TRBJ2-6|TRBV5-4
TGTGCCAGCAGCCCCGACAGGAACTCTGGGGCCAACGTCCTGACTTTC
CASSPDRNSGANVLTF
>few|NA|TRBJ2-6|TRBV7-2
TGTGCCAGCAGCTTAACCCGGAGCTCTGGGGCCAACGTCCTGACTTTC
CASSLTRSSGANVLTF
>few|TRBD1|TRBJ2-2|TRBV4-1
TGCGCCAGCAGCCAAGATCGGGACAGAGCAAACACCGGGGAGCTGTTTTTT
CASSQDRDRANTGELFF
>NA|NA|TRBJ2-7|TRBV5-1
TGCGCCAGCAGGAGGGGGACCTACGAGCAGTACTTC
CASRRGTYEQYF
>NA|NA|TRBJ1-3|TRBV4-1
TGCGCCAGCAGGTCGCAGGGAAACACCATATATTTT
CASRSQGNTIYF
>NA|NA|TRBJ1-1|TRBV10-3
TGTGCCATCAGTGATAACCAGCAGATGAACACTGAAGCTTTCTTT
CAISDNQQMNTEAFF